The T cell receptor (beta chain) described here comes from a study of T cells in Graves' hyperthyroidism and ophthalmopathy. Findings and caveats of the study: Ophthalmopathy and stable hyperthyroidism were told apart by a 13 V-J model.

Amplification of TCR beta CDR3 regions was performed using RNA transcripts as template. The TCR CDR3 was amplified in a first-round RT-PCR using the HTBI primer set. TCRdb called the multiplex PCR reads again in MiXCR, with one record for every CDR3 protein. The sample consists of 560,000 or so distinct CDR3 sequences, roughly 50% of them appearing once. Graves' hyperthyroidism showing no ophthalmopathy progression within 18 months was considered stable. V trimming: 6 bases; J trimming: 5 bases; junction bases outside the gene matches: 12. The V gene's germline CDR1 is SNHLY and CDR2 FYNNEI. The CDR3 is 15 amino acids. A word on this clonotype: The antigen remains unidentified.

This TCR was sampled from a woman under 30 with Graves' hyperthyroidism. V gene TRBV2 combines with J gene TRBJ1-2; 7 nucleotides match TRBD1. Material: peripheral blood or thyroid tissue (not recorded which). CDR3 nucleotide sequence: TGTGCCAGCAGAGATTTGGACAGGAGTTTGTATGGCTACACCTTC. Its translation: CASRDLDRSLYGYTF.